The rows below give T cell receptor beta chains drawn from one sample of a study of blood T cell repertoires in COVID-19. TCRdb's copy holds only in-frame clones and misses some; the assay was immunoSEQ multiplex PCR. The profile covers around 42,000 clones, with about 86% appearing a single time and roughly three fifths taken by the ten largest. Sequences were obtained from peripheral blood. The receptor source for this set is a man between 65 and 79 years old with acute or convalescent COVID-19. CDR3s include the opening cysteine and the closing phenylalanine or tryptophan. D genes are given only for firm matches. The size entry is marked missing in some rows and otherwise reads once, few, many or a size class.

clone_size j_call v_call d_call cdr3_nt cdr3_aa
NA TRBJ1-5 TRBV19 NA TGTGCCAGTAGTGTACTACGGGAGCCCGGGGGCAATCAGCCCCAGCATTTT CASSVLREPGGNQPQHF
few TRBJ2-3 TRBV19 TRBD1 TGTGCCAGTAGTAGACAGGGGGCAGGCGATACGCAGTATTTT CASSRQGAGDTQYF
NA TRBJ2-5 TRBV4-2 NA TGTGCCAGCAGCCAAGTTGGGGCCGAAGAGACCCAGTACTTC CASSQVGAEETQYF
NA TRBJ2-7 TRBV6-2/TRBV6-3 NA TGTGCCAGCAGTTACTCTGGCGGGGCCGAGCAGTACTTC CASSYSGGAEQYF
few TRBJ1-2 TRBV19 NA TGTGCCAGTAGTATAGATCAAGGAGTCGAGGGCTACACCTTC CASSIDQGVEGYTF
once TRBJ1-2 TRBV27 TRBD1 TGTGCCAGCAGTTTCTCGGGACAGATTTATGGCTACACCTTC CASSFSGQIYGYTF
NA TRBJ1-1 TRBV7-8 NA TGTGCCAGCAGCCGGACAGCCCTCCGGGACACTGAAGCTTTCTTT CASSRTALRDTEAFF
NA TRBJ2-6 TRBV3-1/TRBV3-2 NA TGTGCCAGCAGCCAAGATACGGCGGACGTCCTGACTTTC CASSQDTADVLTF
few TRBJ1-4 TRBV15 NA TGTGCCACCAGCAGAGATCTCGGGGATAATGAAAAACTGTTTTTT CATSRDLGDNEKLFF
NA TRBJ1-5 TRBV30 NA TGTGCCTGGAGTGTAGAGAGCAATCAGCCCCAGCATTTT CAWSVESNQPQHF
NA TRBJ2-7 TRBV5-1 NA TGCGCCAGCAGCTTGGGGACTGCCTCCTACGAGCAGTACTTC CASSLGTASYEQYF
NA TRBJ2-5 TRBV5-1 TRBD1 TGCGCCAGCAGCTATGGGACAGAGCAAGAGACCCAGTACTTC CASSYGTEQETQYF
NA TRBJ1-2 TRBV12-3/TRBV12-4 NA TGTGCCAGCAGCCTTATTAACTATGGCTACACCTTC CASSLINYGYTF
NA TRBJ2-1 TRBV3-1/TRBV3-2 TRBD2 TGTGCCAGCAGCCGTACTAGCGGGCTTCGTCGCAATGAGCAGTTCTTC CASSRTSGLRRNEQFF
NA TRBJ2-1 TRBV7-7 TRBD1 TGTGCCAGCAGCCTTCACGACAGGGCCAATGAGCAGTTCTTC CASSLHDRANEQFF
once TRBJ1-3 TRBV5-1 NA TGCGCCAGCAGCTTTGGGGCGAGCTCTGGAAACACCATATATTTT CASSFGASSGNTIYF
NA TRBJ1-4 TRBV6-5 NA TGTGCCAGCAGTTACTCGCGTTATGCAACTAATGAAAAACTGTTTTTT CASSYSRYATNEKLFF
NA TRBJ1-5 TRBV19 TRBD1 TGTGCCAGTAGTACCGGACAGGGAGGTGCTCAGCCCCAGCATTTT CASSTGQGGAQPQHF
NA TRBJ1-6 TRBV6-6 NA TGTGCCAGCAGTTACCGGCCAGGGGACGGTTCACCCCTCCACTTT CASSYRPGDGSPLHF
few TRBJ1-1 TRBV7-9 NA TGTGCCAGCAGCTTTGCGGTTGAAGCTTTCTTT CASSFAVEAFF
NA TRBJ2-7 TRBV18 NA TGTGCCAGCTCACCAGGGGACTGGGCCTACGAGCAGTACTTC CASSPGDWAYEQYF
NA TRBJ1-2 TRBV6-5 TRBD1 TGTGCCAGCACCTACAGGGGATCCTATGGCTACACCTTC CASTYRGSYGYTF
NA TRBJ1-1 TRBV28 NA TGTGCCAGCAGACGAGCCGGGACTCCGAACACTGAAGCTTTCTTT CASRRAGTPNTEAFF
NA TRBJ2-2 TRBV6-6 TRBD1 TGTGCCAGCAGTTACCTCGACAGGGCGAACACCGGGGAGCTGTTTTTT CASSYLDRANTGELFF
NA TRBJ1-5 TRBV7-8 NA TGTGCCAGCAGCCTAAACAGGGATCAGCCCCAGCATTTT CASSLNRDQPQHF
NA TRBJ2-1 TRBV10-1 TRBD2 TGCGCCAGCAGTGAGGGACTAGCGGGGTTTAATGAGCAGTTCTTC CASSEGLAGFNEQFF
once TRBJ1-1 TRBV7-3 NA TGTGCCAGCAGCATGGGACATCCTGACACTGAAGCTTTCTTT CASSMGHPDTEAFF
NA TRBJ2-3 TRBV5-6 NA TGTGCCAGCAGCGTGGGGAATGGGGCCACAGATACGCAGTATTTT CASSVGNGATDTQYF
few TRBJ1-2 TRBV19 NA TGTGCCAGTAGCGGACTGCGGTATGGCTACACCTTC CASSGLRYGYTF
NA TRBJ2-2 TRBV12-5 NA TGTGCTAGTGGTTTGGGACAGGACACCGGGGAGCTGTTTTTT CASGLGQDTGELFF
once TRBJ2-7 TRBV7-2 TRBD2 TGTGCCAGCAGCTTTCGACTAGCCTTACCCTACGAGCAGTACTTC CASSFRLALPYEQYF
few TRBJ2-2 TRBV5-1 NA TGCGCCAGCAGCTTGATCGGGGCGAACACCGGGGAGCTGTTTTTT CASSLIGANTGELFF
few TRBJ2-2 TRBV18 TRBD1 TGTGCCAGCGACAGGGAGAACACCGGGGAGCTGTTTTTT CASDRENTGELFF
NA TRBJ2-3 TRBV10-3 NA TGTGCCATCAGTGTCGGCGGGGCGGGTACAGATACGCAGTATTTT CAISVGGAGTDTQYF
NA TRBJ1-5 TRBV7-9 NA TGTGCCAGCAGCTTTGGAGCGAATCAGCCCCAGCATTTT CASSFGANQPQHF
NA TRBJ1-2 TRBV19 NA TGTGCCAGTGGCGAGGGGGAAATCTATGGCTACACCTTC CASGEGEIYGYTF
NA TRBJ1-4 TRBV9 NA TGTGCCAGCAGCGGAAGGGGAATCTCTAATGAAAAACTGTTTTTT CASSGRGISNEKLFF
NA TRBJ2-7 TRBV6-5 TRBD1 TGTGCCAGCCTGAGCCCGGGGACAGGGTCCTACGAGCAGTACTTC CASLSPGTGSYEQYF
NA TRBJ2-1 TRBV4-3 TRBD2 TGCGCCAGCAGCCAAAATAGCGGGAGGGCCGGCAATGAGCAGTTCTTC CASSQNSGRAGNEQFF
once TRBJ1-1 TRBV18 NA TGTGCCAGCTCACCCTCCACAGGGAACACTGAAGCTTTCTTT CASSPSTGNTEAFF
NA TRBJ1-1 TRBV19 TRBD1 TGTGCCAGTAGTAATCTCCCGAGGACAGGGAGAACTGAAGCTTTCTTT CASSNLPRTGRTEAFF
once TRBJ1-1 TRBV6-2/TRBV6-3 NA TGTGTCAGCAGCCGACAATGGGTTGAAGCTTTCTTT CVSSRQWVEAFF
NA TRBJ2-1 TRBV10-3 TRBD2 TGTGCCATTGTTAGCGGGAAGCAGCAGTTCTTC CAIVSGKQQFF
NA TRBJ1-3 TRBV9 NA TGTGCCAGCAGCGTACAGGCCTCTGGAAACACCATATATTTT CASSVQASGNTIYF
NA TRBJ1-4 TRBV6-5 TRBD1 TGTGCCAGCAGGGCGACAGGGTCAAGAGAAAAACTGTTTTTT CASRATGSREKLFF
NA TRBJ1-5 TRBV19 TRBD1 TGTGCCAGTAGTATAGGTTCCGGGACAGGGGCAGGGCAGCCCCAGCATTTT CASSIGSGTGAGQPQHF
NA TRBJ1-6 TRBV27 TRBD1 TGTGCCAGCAGTGACCGGGACAGGGGTAATTCACCCCTCCACTTT CASSDRDRGNSPLHF
NA TRBJ1-3 TRBV10-1 NA TGCGCCAGCAGTGAGTCCGGAGGGGCTGGAAACACCATATATTTT CASSESGGAGNTIYF
NA TRBJ2-7 TRBV6-5 TRBD2 TGTGCCAGCAGCCTGACTAGCGGATACTACGAGCAGTACTTC CASSLTSGYYEQYF
NA TRBJ1-3 TRBV28 NA TGTGCCAGCAGTTTGCAGGGGTTTTCTGGAAACACCATATATTTT CASSLQGFSGNTIYF
NA TRBJ2-7 TRBV11-2 TRBD2 TGTGCCAGCAGCTTAATGTTGGGACTAGCGGGTTCCGAGCAGTACTTC CASSLMLGLAGSEQYF
few TRBJ1-1 TRBV10-3 TRBD1 TGTGCCATCAGTGCGGCAACAGGGGTGGACACTGAAGCTTTCTTT CAISAATGVDTEAFF
NA TRBJ2-6 TRBV30 NA TGTGCCTGGAGTGTTGTCTTTCGAGGCTCTGGGGCCAACGTCCTGACTTTC CAWSVVFRGSGANVLTF
NA TRBJ1-4 TRBV18 TRBD1 TGTGCCAGCTCACTGGGGACAGTTTCTACTAATGAAAAACTGTTTTTT CASSLGTVSTNEKLFF
NA TRBJ2-1 TRBV6-2/TRBV6-3 TRBD2 TGTGCCAGCAGTTACGCCCCCTTTGGGGGGAGGGCTTCTCTGGATGAGCAGTTCTTC CASSYAPFGGRASLDEQFF
NA TRBJ2-1 TRBV4-2 TRBD2 TGTGCCAGCAGCCAACAAAGCGGGGGGGAGCAGTTCTTC CASSQQSGGEQFF
NA TRBJ2-5 TRBV5-1 TRBD2 TGCGCCAGCAGCTTGGATGGTAGCGGGAGCGGGGCAGAGACCCAGTACTTC CASSLDGSGSGAETQYF
NA TRBJ1-2 TRBV10-3 NA TGTGCCATCAGTGGGACAGAAATCTATGGCTACACCTTC CAISGTEIYGYTF
NA TRBJ2-2 TRBV7-6 NA TGTGCCAGCAGCTTATCGTCCACCGGGGAGCTGTTTTTT CASSLSSTGELFF
once TRBJ2-3 TRBV30 NA TGTGCCTGGAGTGGGATTAGCGTTCCCACAGATACGCAGTATTTT CAWSGISVPTDTQYF